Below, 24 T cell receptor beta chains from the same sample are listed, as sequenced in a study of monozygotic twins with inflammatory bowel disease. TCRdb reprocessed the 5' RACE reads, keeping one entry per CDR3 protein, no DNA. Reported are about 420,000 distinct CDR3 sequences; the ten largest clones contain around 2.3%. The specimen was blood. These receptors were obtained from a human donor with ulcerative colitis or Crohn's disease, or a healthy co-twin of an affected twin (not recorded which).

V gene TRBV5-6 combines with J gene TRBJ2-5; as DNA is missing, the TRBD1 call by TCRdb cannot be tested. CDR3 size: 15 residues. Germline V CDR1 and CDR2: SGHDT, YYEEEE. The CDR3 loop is CASSLLGVDEETQYF.

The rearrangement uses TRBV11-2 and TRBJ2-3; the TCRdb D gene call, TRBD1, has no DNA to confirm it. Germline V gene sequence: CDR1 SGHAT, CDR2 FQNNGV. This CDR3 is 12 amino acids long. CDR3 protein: CASTQPLEVQYF. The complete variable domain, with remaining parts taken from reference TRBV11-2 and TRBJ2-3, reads EAGVAQSPRYKIIEKRQSVAFWCNPISGHATLYWYQQILGQGPKLLIQFQNNGVVDDSQLPKDRFSAERLKGVDSTLKIQPAKLEDSAVYLCASTQPLEVQYFGPGTRLTVL.

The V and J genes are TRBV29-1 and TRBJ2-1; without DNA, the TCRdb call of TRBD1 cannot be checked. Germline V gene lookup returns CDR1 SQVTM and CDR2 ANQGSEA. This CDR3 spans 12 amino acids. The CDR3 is CSTVGTGVLQFF.

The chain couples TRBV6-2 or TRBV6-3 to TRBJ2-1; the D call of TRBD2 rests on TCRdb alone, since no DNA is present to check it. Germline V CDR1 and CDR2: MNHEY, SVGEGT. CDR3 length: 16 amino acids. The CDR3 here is CASSWPGLATYNEQFF.

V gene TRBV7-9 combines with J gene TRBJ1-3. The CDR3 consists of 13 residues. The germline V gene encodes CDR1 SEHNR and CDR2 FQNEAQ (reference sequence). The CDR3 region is CALERSSGNTIYF. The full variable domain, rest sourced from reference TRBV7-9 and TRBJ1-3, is DTGVSQNPRHKITKRGQNVTFRCDPISEHNRLYWYRQTLGQGPEFLTYFQNEAQLEKSRLLSDRFSAERPKGSFSTLEIQRTEQGDSAMYLCALERSSGNTIYFGEGSWLTVV.

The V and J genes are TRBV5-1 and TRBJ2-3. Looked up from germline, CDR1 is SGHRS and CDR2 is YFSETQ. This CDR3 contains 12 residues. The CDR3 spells CASSNGPDTQYF.

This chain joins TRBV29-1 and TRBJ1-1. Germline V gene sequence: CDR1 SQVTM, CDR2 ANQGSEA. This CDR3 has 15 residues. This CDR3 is CSVLGRLDSNTEAFF. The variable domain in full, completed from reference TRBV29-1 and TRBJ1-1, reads SAVISQKPSRDICQRGTSLTIQCQVDSQVTMMFWYRQQPGQSLTLIATANQGSEATYESGFVIDKFPISRPNLTFSTLTVSNMSPEDSSIYLCSVLGRLDSNTEAFFGQGTRLTVV.

The CDR3 sequence: CAWSPSGNEQFF. The genes are TRBV30 and TRBJ2-1; TCRdb gives TRBD2 as the D gene, but with no DNA this cannot be confirmed. This CDR3 spans 12 amino acids. Germline values: CDR1 GTSNPN, CDR2 SVGIG (reference sequence).

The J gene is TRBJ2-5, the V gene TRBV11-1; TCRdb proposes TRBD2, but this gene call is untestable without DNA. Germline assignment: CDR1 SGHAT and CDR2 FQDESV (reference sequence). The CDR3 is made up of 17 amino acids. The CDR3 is CASSETRLAGGQETQYF.

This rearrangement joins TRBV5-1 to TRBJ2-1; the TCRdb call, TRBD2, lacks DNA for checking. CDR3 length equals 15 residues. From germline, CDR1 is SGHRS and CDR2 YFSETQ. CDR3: CASSAGLAGGDEQFF.

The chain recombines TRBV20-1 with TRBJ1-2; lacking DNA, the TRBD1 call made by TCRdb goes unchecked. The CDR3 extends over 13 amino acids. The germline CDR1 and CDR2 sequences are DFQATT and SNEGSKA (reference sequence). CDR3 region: CSAPAVGAGGYTF.

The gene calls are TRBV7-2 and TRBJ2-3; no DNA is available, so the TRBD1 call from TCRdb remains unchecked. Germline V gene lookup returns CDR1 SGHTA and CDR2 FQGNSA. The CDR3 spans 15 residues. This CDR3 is CASSQGIGTLYTQYF. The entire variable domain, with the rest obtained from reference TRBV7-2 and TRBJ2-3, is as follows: GAGVSQSPSNKVTEKGKDVELRCDPISGHTALYWYRQSLGQGLEFLIYFQGNSAPDKSGLPSDRFSAERTGGSVSTLTIQRTQQEDSAVYLCASSQGIGTLYTQYFGPGTRLTVL.

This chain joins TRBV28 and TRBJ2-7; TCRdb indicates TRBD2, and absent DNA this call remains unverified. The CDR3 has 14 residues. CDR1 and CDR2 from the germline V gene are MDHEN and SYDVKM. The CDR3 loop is CASSLQGGGREQYF.

This CDR3 reads CSATSIGGYTF. The chain has TRBV20-1 and TRBJ1-2. Germline CDR1 is DFQATT and CDR2 is SNEGSKA (reference sequence). The CDR3 runs 11 residues.

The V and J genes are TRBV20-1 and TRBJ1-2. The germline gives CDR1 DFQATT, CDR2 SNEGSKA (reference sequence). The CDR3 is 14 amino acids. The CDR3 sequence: CSAHTSLSNYGYTF.

CDR3 loop: CASSLPQTTGLNTEAFF. The rearrangement uses TRBV7-9 and TRBJ1-1; TCRdb proposes TRBD1, but this gene call is untestable without DNA. Germline V gene sequence: CDR1 SEHNR, CDR2 FQNEAQ (reference sequence). CDR3 size: 17 residues. The full variable domain, with the rest looked up from reference TRBV7-9 and TRBJ1-1, is DTGVSQNPRHKITKRGQNVTFRCDPISEHNRLYWYRQTLGQGPEFLTYFQNEAQLEKSRLLSDRFSAERPKGSFSTLEIQRTEQGDSAMYLCASSLPQTTGLNTEAFFGQGTRLTVV.

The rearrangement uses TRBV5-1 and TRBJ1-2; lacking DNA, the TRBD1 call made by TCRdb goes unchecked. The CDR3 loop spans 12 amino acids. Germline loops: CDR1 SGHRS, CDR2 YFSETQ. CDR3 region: CASSVEGTTYTF.

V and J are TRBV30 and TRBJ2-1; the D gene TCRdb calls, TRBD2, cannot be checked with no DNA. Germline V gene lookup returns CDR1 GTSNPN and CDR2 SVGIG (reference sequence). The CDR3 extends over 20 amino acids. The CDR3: CAWTYTQGLAGALGYNEQFF. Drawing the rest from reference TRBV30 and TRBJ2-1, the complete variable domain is SQTIHQWPATLVQPVGSPLSLECTVEGTSNPNLYWYRQAAGRGLQLLFYSVGIGQISSEVPQNLSASRPQDRQFILSSKKLLLSDSGFYLCAWTYTQGLAGALGYNEQFFGPGTRLTVL.

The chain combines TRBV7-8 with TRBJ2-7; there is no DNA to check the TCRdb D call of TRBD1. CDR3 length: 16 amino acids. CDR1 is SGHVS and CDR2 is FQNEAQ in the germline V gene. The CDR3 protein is CASSLGWGGKSYEQYF.

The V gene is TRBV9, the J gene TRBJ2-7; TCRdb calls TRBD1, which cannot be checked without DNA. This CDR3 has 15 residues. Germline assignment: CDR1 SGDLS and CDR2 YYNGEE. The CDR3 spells CASSVGVGKGYEQYF. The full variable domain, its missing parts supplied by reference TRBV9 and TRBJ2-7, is DSGVTQTPKHLITATGQRVTLRCSPRSGDLSVYWYQQSLDQGLQFLIQYYNGEERAKGNILERFSAQQFPDLHSELNLSSLELGDSALYFCASSVGVGKGYEQYFGPGTRLTVT.

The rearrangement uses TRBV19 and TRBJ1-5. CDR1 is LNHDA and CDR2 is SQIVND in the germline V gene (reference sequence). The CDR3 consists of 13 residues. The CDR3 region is CASSIRRDQPQHF.

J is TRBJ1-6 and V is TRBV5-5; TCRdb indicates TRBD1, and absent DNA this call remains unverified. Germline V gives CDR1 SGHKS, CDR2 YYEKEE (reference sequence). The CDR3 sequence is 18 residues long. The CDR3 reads CASSEVNRDRVIKSPLHF.

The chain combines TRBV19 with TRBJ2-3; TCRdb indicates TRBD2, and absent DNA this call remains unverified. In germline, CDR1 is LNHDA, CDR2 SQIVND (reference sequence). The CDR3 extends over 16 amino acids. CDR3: CASMLGLAGGTDTQYF.

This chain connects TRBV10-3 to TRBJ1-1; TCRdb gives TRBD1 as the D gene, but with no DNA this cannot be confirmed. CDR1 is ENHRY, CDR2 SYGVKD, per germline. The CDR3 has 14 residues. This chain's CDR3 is CAINKDRGYTEAFF.